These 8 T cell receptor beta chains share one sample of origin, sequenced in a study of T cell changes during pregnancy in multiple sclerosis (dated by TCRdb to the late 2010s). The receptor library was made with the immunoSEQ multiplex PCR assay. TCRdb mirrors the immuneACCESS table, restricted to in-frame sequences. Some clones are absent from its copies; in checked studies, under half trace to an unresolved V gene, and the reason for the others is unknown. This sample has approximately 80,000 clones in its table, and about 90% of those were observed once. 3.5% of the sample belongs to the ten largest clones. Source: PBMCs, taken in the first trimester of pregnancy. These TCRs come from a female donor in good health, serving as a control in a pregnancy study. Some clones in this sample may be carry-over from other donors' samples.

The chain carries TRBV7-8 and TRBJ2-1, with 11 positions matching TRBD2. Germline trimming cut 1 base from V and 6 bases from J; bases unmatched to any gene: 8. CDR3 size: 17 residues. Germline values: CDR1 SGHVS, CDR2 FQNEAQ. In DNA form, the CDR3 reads TGTGCCAGCAGCTTAGAAGGTAGCGGGGGGGCCGGCAATGAGCAGTTCTTC. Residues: CASSLEGSGGAGNEQFF.

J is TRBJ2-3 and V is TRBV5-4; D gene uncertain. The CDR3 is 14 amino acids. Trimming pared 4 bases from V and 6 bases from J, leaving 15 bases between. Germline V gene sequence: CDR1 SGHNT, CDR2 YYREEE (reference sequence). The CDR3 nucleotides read TGTGCCAGCAGCCTCGAGCCTAGTTGGGATACGCAGTATTTT. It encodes CASSLEPSWDTQYF.

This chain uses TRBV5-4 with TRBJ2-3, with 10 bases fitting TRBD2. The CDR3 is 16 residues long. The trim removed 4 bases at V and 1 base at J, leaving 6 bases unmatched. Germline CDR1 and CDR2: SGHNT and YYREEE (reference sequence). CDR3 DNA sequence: TGTGCCAGCAGCGGAGCAACTAGCGGGGGCACAGATACGCAGTATTTT. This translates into CASSGATSGGTDTQYF.

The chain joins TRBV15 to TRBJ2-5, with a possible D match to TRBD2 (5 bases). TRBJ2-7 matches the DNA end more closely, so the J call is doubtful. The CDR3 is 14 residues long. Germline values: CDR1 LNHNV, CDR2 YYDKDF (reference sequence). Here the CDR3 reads CATSPPGLGFEQYF. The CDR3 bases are TGTGCCACCAGCCCGCCGGGGTTGGGGTTCGAGCAGTACTTC.

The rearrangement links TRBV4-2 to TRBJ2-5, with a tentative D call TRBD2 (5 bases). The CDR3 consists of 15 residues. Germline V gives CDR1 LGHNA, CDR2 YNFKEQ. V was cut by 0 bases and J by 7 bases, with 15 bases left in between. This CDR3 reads CASSQDKMRRVTQYF. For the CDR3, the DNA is TGTGCCAGCAGCCAAGATAAGATGCGGCGGGTGACCCAGTACTTC.

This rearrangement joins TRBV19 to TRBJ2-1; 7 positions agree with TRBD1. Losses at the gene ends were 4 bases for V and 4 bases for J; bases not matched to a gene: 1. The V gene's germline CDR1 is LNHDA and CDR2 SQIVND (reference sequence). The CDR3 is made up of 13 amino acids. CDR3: CASSKGQYNEQFF. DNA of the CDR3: TGTGCCAGTAGTAAGGGACAGTACAATGAGCAGTTCTTC.

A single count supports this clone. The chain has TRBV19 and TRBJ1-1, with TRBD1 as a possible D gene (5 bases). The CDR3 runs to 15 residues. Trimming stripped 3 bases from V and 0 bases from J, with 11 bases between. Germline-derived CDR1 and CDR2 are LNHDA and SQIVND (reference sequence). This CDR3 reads CASSIGQGMNTEAFF. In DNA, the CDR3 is TGTGCCAGTAGTATTGGCCAGGGCATGAACACTGAAGCTTTCTTT.

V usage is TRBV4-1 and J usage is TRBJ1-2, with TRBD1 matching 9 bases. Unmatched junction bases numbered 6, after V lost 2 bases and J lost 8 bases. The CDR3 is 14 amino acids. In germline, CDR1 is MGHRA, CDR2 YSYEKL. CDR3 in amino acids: CASSQPGTGRGYTF. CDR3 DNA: TGCGCCAGCAGCCAACCCGGGACAGGGCGAGGCTACACCTTC.